This T cell receptor beta chain was found in a study of T cell responses to AZD1222 COVID-19 vaccine (dated by TCRdb to the early 2020s). A note on the overall study: Because spike-specific TCR depth and breadth did not differ between the two schedules, AZD1222 recipients who got a second dose at roughly 4 weeks were pooled with those who got a second dose at roughly 12 weeks. Enrollment into the trials was organized by age into subgroups of 18-55, 56-69 and 70-plus years, and those subgroups contained approximately 160, 26 and 62 TCR-sequenced participants, respectively. A total of about 230 trial participants underwent TCR sequencing, of whom around 200 received two doses of AZD1222 and about 26 received two doses of the MenACWY control vaccine. On the study overall, not on this receptor specifically: The 56-69-year group was small, and its depth increase did not reach significance, likely because of low power. Participants were mostly white British, with more females than males. The authors suggested clonal diversity may have been underestimated. Only six AZD1222 recipients were SARS-CoV-2 seropositive at baseline, limiting conclusions about previously exposed vaccinees. CD4 TCRs associated with the vaccine covered the entire spike protein, and the dominant responses were in regions 160-218 and 743-854. No day 14 peak-response samples were available, so repertoires were characterized only after the peak T cell response. After two AZD1222 doses, spike-specific TCR breadth and depth were significantly higher than at day 0 and than in MenACWY recipients. Reportedly, almost half of the unique spike-specific TCRs recognized epitopes lying outside the regions that are mutated in the B.1.351 and B.1.1.7 variants.

The CDR3 regions of human TCRbeta chains were analyzed by immunosequencing. Regarding the original processing steps: Repertoire TCRs were checked for matches against a reference library of SARS-CoV-2-specific TCRs that had been generated using the MIRA antigen-specificity platform. Breadth meant the fraction of unique TCRs that were SARS-CoV-2-associated, whereas depth meant the fraction of total T cells that were SARS-CoV-2-associated. Using the MIRA data, every spike-specific TCR was mapped to the spike region that the TCR reacted to and assigned to either a CD4 or a CD8 class. Log10-transformed breadth and depth values were compared by one-way ANOVA with Sidak's multiple comparisons tests. Here the immuneACCESS table is served through TCRdb, limited to in-frame sequences with V and J called. Missing clones are a known gap in these copies; in checked studies unresolved V genes cover under half, and the rest lacks a known reason. V and J calls and clone size come straight from that table; D and trimming were deduced from the DNA. In this sample the table shows 110,000 or so clones, more than 75% of which occur a single time. Of the sample, around 2.5% falls within the top ten clones.

What the time point label conveys for this sample: baseline before first vaccination. Vaccinee samples came from UK trials COV001 and COV002, including a single-blind randomized controlled phase 2/3 trial of AZD1222 (ChAdOx1 nCoV-19) in healthy adults. For TCRbeta chain sequencing, PBMC samples were collected from trial participants at day 0 and at day 28 after the second dose. Remarks on this clone: This receptor's antigen is unknown. No base quality values were provided; no much bigger clone lies one nucleotide off.

The CDR3, from cysteine to phenylalanine, totals 16 residues. Only the CDR3 portion is preserved as DNA: 48 bases, with reading frame beginning at the first base. Trimming removed 0 bases from V and 9 bases from J; the gene matches leave 7 bases unexplained. The germline V gene (reference sequence) gives CDR1 as LNHNV and CDR2 as YYDKDF. The chain employs TRBV15 and TRBJ2-1; 11 central bases correspond to TRBD2. This sample comprised peripheral blood, obtained on day 0 of AZD1222 vaccination. This TCR derives from an adult in good health. The CDR3 amino acid sequence is: CATSRDSGRAHSEQFF. The DNA sequence reads TGTGCCACCAGCAGAGATAGCGGGAGGGCCCACAGTGAGCAGTTCTTC.